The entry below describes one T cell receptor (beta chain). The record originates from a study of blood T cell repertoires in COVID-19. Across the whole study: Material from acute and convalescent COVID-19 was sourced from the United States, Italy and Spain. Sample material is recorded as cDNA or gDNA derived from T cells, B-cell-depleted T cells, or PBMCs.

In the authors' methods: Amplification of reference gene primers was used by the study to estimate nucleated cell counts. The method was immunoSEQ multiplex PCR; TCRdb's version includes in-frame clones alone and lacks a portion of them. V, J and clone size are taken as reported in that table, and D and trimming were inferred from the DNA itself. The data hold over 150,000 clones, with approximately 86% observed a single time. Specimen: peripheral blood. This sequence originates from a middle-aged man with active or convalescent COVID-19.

CDR3: CASMGGYSNQPQHF. The DNA of the CDR3 is TGTGCCAGTATGGGGGGATATAGCAATCAGCCCCAGCATTTT. The gene calls are TRBV19 and TRBJ1-5; possibly TRBD1 for D (5 bases). The ends were cut back, 7 bases at V and 0 bases at J, with 10 bases in the middle. The CDR3 covers 14 residues. CDR1 and CDR2 (germline): LNHDA, SQIVND (reference sequence).